This paragraph covers one T cell receptor (beta chain) sequence. The entry originates in a study of ipilimumab plus nivolumab after autologous stem cell transplantation. Looking at the study overall: Median doses per patient: four or five ipilimumab, seven to nine nivolumab.

Patients got 3 mg/kg IV nivolumab weeks 1, 4, 7, 10, then biweekly through week 26. The CDR3 is 12 amino acids. Deletions cut 5 bases from V and 3 bases from J, with 8 bases between. CDR1 and CDR2 from the germline V gene are MDHEN and SYDVKM. Assay: immunoSEQ multiplex PCR; the TCRdb copy retains only in-frame clones and omits some. The sample has several thousand clones, around four fifths seen once. The sample in question was PBMCs, obtained in a trial of ipilimumab plus nivolumab as post-transplant consolidation. The TCR sequence derives from a male donor with multiple myeloma. The chain joins TRBV28 to TRBJ2-7; D uncertain. This CDR3 is CASSRPSYEQYF. The CDR3 nucleotides are TGTGCCAGCAGTAGACCGAGCTACGAGCAGTACTTC.